This T cell receptor (beta chain) was captured in a study of shared clonotypes between healthy human individuals. An even split of each subset's genomic DNA across several immunoSEQ plates was performed. Assay: immunoSEQ multiplex PCR; the TCRdb copy retains only in-frame clones and omits some. The sample has around 700,000 clones, about 91% seen once. About this clone itself: Its antigen is still unknown.

CD8 cells regarded as naive lacked CD45RO, were positively chosen for CCR7, and omitted terminally differentiated effector memory CD45RA+ cells. Adult donors, all healthy and HIV-negative, had no recent acute infections or vaccinations. Study-wide results and limits: Estimated richness was generally greater in naive than memory subsets.

The source of this sequence is a man aged 30 to 45 in good health. Material: naive CD8+ T cells sorted from blood.

The CDR3 DNA follows: TGTGCCAGTAGTAGCGGGCCTAACACCGGGGAGCTGTTTTTT. As protein: CASSSGPNTGELFF. The J gene is TRBJ2-2, the V gene TRBV19; possible D gene TRBD2, 5 bases. With 4 bases removed from V and 2 bases from J, the gap between germline ends came to 8 bases. CDR3 length: 14 residues. Germline-derived CDR1 and CDR2 are LNHDA and SQIVND (reference sequence).